Below, one TCR beta chain is given with its context. The data are from a study of blood T cell repertoires in COVID-19. Turning to the study itself: Samples taken during acute and convalescent COVID-19 were collected in the United States, Italy and Spain. PBMCs, B-cell-depleted T cells, or T cells were the source of the cDNA or gDNA that made up the material.

In the authors' methods: Estimation of nucleated cell counts was performed using reference gene primer amplification. Generated by immunoSEQ multiplex PCR, the TCRdb table keeps only in-frame clones and is missing some. Clone size and V and J calls were adopted from that table, with D and trimming inferred from the DNA. The table has 55,000 to 70,000 clones, about 91% seen once; the top ten hold roughly 2.4%. The CDR3 length is 11 residues. The ends lost 4 bases at V and 14 bases at J; junction bases unmatched: 4. This receptor was taken from a man aged 55-75 years with acute or convalescent COVID-19. The V gene is TRBV12-3 or TRBV12-4, the J gene TRBJ2-3, with 9 bases fitting TRBD1. What was sequenced was peripheral blood. CDR3 bases: TGTGCCAGCAGTTGGGGACAGGGACCGTATTTT. Translation gives CASSWGQGPYF.